Given below is one TCR beta chain in context. Looked up from germline, CDR1 is SEHNR and CDR2 is FQNEAQ (reference sequence). This CDR3 has 15 residues. V shed 8 bases and J shed 5 bases, with 19 bases lying between them. This sample is part of a study of shared clonotypes between healthy human individuals. Among the donors, all were Caucasian adults who lived in Nashville, Tennessee. Sequenced by immunoSEQ multiplex PCR; TCRdb stores in-frame clones only, minus some. Found here are nearly 1,000,000 clones, approximately 80% of them singletons; the top ten hold approximately 1.5%. The receptor was isolated from a man younger than 30 in good health. The sequencing sample was made of memory CD4+ T cells sorted from blood. Subset denoted: CD45RA-negative fraction. The genes are TRBV7-9 and TRBJ2-1, with D unresolved. The CDR3: CASVWYSNDHNEQFF. CDR3 in DNA: TGTGCCAGCGTCTGGTACTCGAATGACCACAATGAGCAGTTCTTC.